Each of the 24 T cell receptor beta chains below was sequenced from the same sample in a study of T cell responses to AZD1222 COVID-19 vaccine. Some clones are missing from TCRdb's copy, which holds only in-frame ones; the method was immunoSEQ multiplex PCR. The table lists tens of thousands of clones, around 81% of them singletons, with roughly 25% in the top ten. The sample was peripheral blood, taken 28 days after the second AZD1222 dose. The receptor set was obtained from an adult who received the AZD1222 COVID-19 vaccine.

The chain combines TRBV7-8 with TRBJ1-3; D ambiguous. The length of the CDR3 is 16 residues. From germline, CDR1 is SGHVS and CDR2 FQNEAQ. The ends were cut back, 1 base at V and 0 bases at J, with 10 bases in the middle. As DNA, the CDR3 is TGTGCCAGCAGCTTAGAGACTTACAGCTCTGGAAACACCATATATTTT. Its translation: CASSLETYSSGNTIYF.

This chain joins TRBV7-2 and TRBJ2-7; 9 nucleotides line up with TRBD2. The V and J ends lost 4 bases and 7 bases, in that order; junction bases with no gene match: 5. Germline CDR1 and CDR2: SGHTA and FQGNSA. The CDR3 has 13 amino acids. This CDR3 reads CASSWTSVREQYF. The CDR3 DNA sequence: TGTGCCAGCAGCTGGACTAGCGTTCGGGAGCAGTACTTC.

This chain uses TRBV2 with TRBJ2-7; tentative D call: TRBD1 (5 bases). Between the trimmed V and J ends, which lost 7 bases and 0 bases, there was a span of 13 bases. This CDR3 comprises 14 residues. Germline V lookup: CDR1 SNHLY, CDR2 FYNNEI. CDR3 residues: CASTPRQSSYEQYF. The CDR3, as DNA: TGTGCCAGCACCCCAAGACAGAGCTCCTACGAGCAGTACTTC.

This clone was seen only a few times. The chain couples TRBV7-2 to TRBJ1-2, with D unresolved. Germline CDR1 SGHTA, CDR2 FQGNSA. The V gene lost 0 bases and the J gene lost 9 bases, with 17 bases spanning the gap. This CDR3 contains 15 residues. The CDR3 here is CASSLAAGRGFSYTF. CDR3 bases: TGTGCCAGCAGCTTAGCCGCCGGACGGGGTTTTAGCTACACCTTC.

The chain recombines TRBV4-1 with TRBJ1-4; the match to TRBD1 covers 10 bases. CDR1 and CDR2 from the germline V gene are MGHRA and YSYEKL. The CDR3 is 16 amino acids. J lost 6 bases, V lost 0 bases, and 4 bases had no gene match. The CDR3 here is CASSQETGGRHEKLFF. In DNA form, the CDR3 reads TGCGCCAGCAGCCAAGAGACAGGGGGCCGGCATGAAAAACTGTTTTTT.

The chain employs TRBV7-9 and TRBJ2-3, with a weak D call TRBD2 (5 bases). V lost 3 bases and J lost 4, with 5 bases in between. Germline V gives CDR1 SEHNR, CDR2 FQNEAQ (reference sequence). CDR3 size: 12 residues. In DNA form, the CDR3 reads TGTGCCAGCAGCTTTAGCGCAGATACGCAGTATTTT. This encodes CASSFSADTQYF.

This clone was observed a handful of times. This chain uses TRBV27 with TRBJ1-5, with 8 bases lining up with TRBD1. CDR3 length: 15 residues. Germline V CDR1 and CDR2: MNHEY, SMNVEV (reference sequence). With V trimmed by 3 bases and J by 6 bases, 7 bases remained unmatched. In DNA form, the CDR3 reads TGTGCCAGCAGTTTCGGACAGGGTCAAGGTCAGCCCCAGCATTTT. It translates to CASSFGQGQGQPQHF.

This clone was seen repeatedly, ten times or more. The chain uses TRBV9 and TRBJ2-7, with TRBD2 identical over 7 bases. Germline V gives CDR1 SGDLS, CDR2 YYNGEE. The CDR3 runs to 12 residues. Losses at the gene ends were 4 bases for V and 6 bases for J; bases not matched to a gene: 4. CDR3 sequence (DNA): TGTGCCAGCAGCCCTGGCGGGAGCGAGCAGTACTTC. This codes for CASSPGGSEQYF.

In this sample, this clone turned up once. The rearrangement uses TRBV6-5 and TRBJ1-4; D is possibly TRBD1 (6 bases). V gave up 4 bases and J gave up 10 bases, with 19 bases separating them. The CDR3 sequence is 15 residues long. Germline assignment: CDR1 MNHEY and CDR2 SVGAGI. The CDR3 DNA reads as TGTGCCAGCAGTTGGCAACAGGGCCCCAAAGGAAAACTGTTTTTT. This translates into CASSWQQGPKGKLFF.

The chain combines TRBV10-3 with TRBJ1-5, with D maybe TRBD1 (6 bases). Germline V CDR1 and CDR2: ENHRY, SYGVKD. V dropped 10 bases and J dropped 7 bases, with 20 bases sitting between them. CDR3 length: 14 residues. For the CDR3, the DNA is TGTGCCACCGCGACAGGATCCGAGAGCCAGCCCCAGCATTTT. Residues: CATATGSESQPQHF.

The CDR3: CASSIKPWEDSPYEQYF. CDR3 DNA: TGTGCCAGTAGTATAAAGCCATGGGAGGACAGCCCCTACGAGCAGTACTTC. The V call is TRBV19, the J call TRBJ2-7, with D possibly called TRBD1 or TRBD2 (6 bases each). The CDR3 is 17 residues long. CDR1 and CDR2 (germline): LNHDA, SQIVND (reference sequence). Trimming cost V 2 bases and J 2 bases, with 19 bases left between them. Using reference TRBV19 and TRBJ2-7 for the parts outside the CDR3, the full variable domain is DGGITQSPKYLFRKEGQNVTLSCEQNLNHDAMYWYRQDPGQGLRLIYYSQIVNDFQKGDIAEGYSVSREKKESFPLTVTSAQKNPTAFYLCASSIKPWEDSPYEQYFGPGTRLTVT.

The CDR3 region has the DNA TGTGCCAGCAGCTTCCCGGACGGGGGGGAGAAGACTGAAGCTTTCTTT. Protein sequence: CASSFPDGGEKTEAFF. V gene TRBV6-6 combines with J gene TRBJ1-1, with TRBD1 as a possible D gene (5 bases). Trimming shortened V by 6 bases and J by 5 bases, and 22 bases separated the two germline ends. Germline V lookup: CDR1 MNHNY, CDR2 SVGAGI (reference sequence). The length of the CDR3 is 16 residues.

The chain carries TRBV24-1 and TRBJ2-1; D uncertain. The CDR3 sequence is 13 residues long. Trimming took 7 bases from V and 4 from J, leaving 10 bases between them. Germline CDR1 reads KGHDR; CDR2 reads SFDVKD. The CDR3 DNA sequence: TGTGCCACCAGGAGTTCCTCATACAATGAGCAGTTCTTC. This encodes CATRSSSYNEQFF.

The rearrangement joins TRBV24-1 to TRBJ2-3; TRBD2 matches at 9 bases. Germline V gene lookup returns CDR1 KGHDR and CDR2 SFDVKD. V gave up 4 bases and J gave up 9 bases; unmatched junction bases: 13. The CDR3 loop spans 16 amino acids. CDR3 loop: CATSDTGLAREGTQYF. The CDR3, as DNA: TGTGCCACCAGTGACACCGGACTAGCGAGGGAGGGAACGCAGTATTTT.

This sequence joins TRBV7-2 and TRBJ2-7; 9 bases are a match to TRBD2. Germline V gene data show CDR1 as SGHTA and CDR2 as FQGNSA. The CDR3 sequence is 15 residues long. V lost 5 bases and J lost 3; bases outside the gene matches: 8. Here the CDR3 reads CASSPPSGARYEQYF. In DNA form, the CDR3 reads TGTGCCAGCAGCCCCCCTAGCGGGGCCCGCTACGAGCAGTACTTC.

The chain is built from TRBV18 and TRBJ1-1; possibly TRBD1 for D (6 bases). Germline assignment: CDR1 KGHSH and CDR2 LQKENI. CDR3 length: 13 amino acids. V lost 4 bases and J lost 5, with 11 bases in between. As DNA, the CDR3 is TGTGCCAGCTCACAAGGGGGGCGTACTGAAGCTTTCTTT. This sequence encodes CASSQGGRTEAFF.

The chain carries TRBV6-2 or TRBV6-3 and TRBJ2-1; 11 nucleotides match TRBD2. This CDR3 is 15 amino acids long. V lost 5 bases, J lost 5 bases, and 5 bases stayed unmatched. The germline gives CDR1 MNHEY, CDR2 SVGEGT. CDR3: CASSTGTSGNNEQFF. In DNA form, the CDR3 reads TGTGCCAGCAGTACGGGGACTAGCGGCAACAATGAGCAGTTCTTC.

The chain couples TRBV27 to TRBJ2-7, with TRBD1 matching 9 bases. The CDR3 is made up of 15 amino acids. Losses at the gene ends were 8 bases for V and 7 bases for J; bases not matched to a gene: 15. CDR1 is MNHEY and CDR2 is SMNVEV in the germline V gene (reference sequence). CDR3 nucleotides: TGTGCCAGCTGGCCTTGGGACAGGGCGGGTGGTGAGCAGTACTTC. The encoded protein is CASWPWDRAGGEQYF.

The chain carries TRBV28 and TRBJ2-1; D is unresolved. Per the germline V gene, CDR1 is MDHEN and CDR2 is SYDVKM. The V gene lost 4 bases and the J gene lost 8 bases, with 6 bases spanning the gap. This CDR3 is 11 amino acids long. For the CDR3, the DNA is TGTGCCAGCAGTTCGGTGCATGAGCAGTTCTTC. Translated, it gives CASSSVHEQFF.

The J gene is TRBJ2-3, the V gene TRBV6-5; D gene unclear. The CDR3 runs 14 residues. Trimming pared 7 bases from V and 3 bases from J, leaving 14 bases between. Germline CDR1 and CDR2: MNHEY and SVGAGI. CDR3: CASNPSGWTDTQYF. For the CDR3, the DNA is TGTGCCAGCAATCCGTCCGGTTGGACAGATACGCAGTATTTT.

The DNA of the CDR3 is TGTGCCAGTAGTATGGGGACTAATAATGAGCAGTTCTTC. Translating gives CASSMGTNNEQFF. The chain couples TRBV19 to TRBJ2-1, with TRBD2 identical over 7 bases. This CDR3 comprises 13 residues. Germline lookup yields CDR1 LNHDA and CDR2 SQIVND (reference sequence). Trimming removed 3 bases from V and 7 bases from J; junction bases left unmatched: 3.

The chain links TRBV10-3 to TRBJ2-1; possible D gene TRBD2, 5 bases. The CDR3 totals 17 residues. Trimming removed 3 bases from V and 5 bases from J, with 20 bases in between. Germline CDR1 ENHRY, CDR2 SYGVKD. CDR3 protein: CAISDSGMFGKDNEQFF. The CDR3 DNA sequence: TGTGCCATCAGTGACTCGGGGATGTTCGGAAAGGACAATGAGCAGTTCTTC.

J is TRBJ2-7 and V is TRBV29-1; D might be TRBD1 or TRBD2, each matching 5 bases. CDR3 size: 14 residues. Looked up from germline, CDR1 is SQVTM and CDR2 is ANQGSEA. V lost 7 bases and J lost 4, with 20 bases in between. The CDR3 here is CSAWVGRETYEQYF. In nucleotides, the CDR3 is TGCAGCGCTTGGGTGGGACGGGAAACTTACGAGCAGTACTTC.

This chain links TRBV3-1 (or the pseudogene TRBV3-2) with TRBJ2-2, with unresolved D. V was shortened by 5 bases and J by 6 bases, with 10 bases between the two germline ends. The CDR3 loop spans 13 amino acids. Germline V gene lookup returns CDR1 LGHDT and CDR2 YNNKEL (reference sequence). CDR3 sequence (DNA): TGTGCCAGCAGCTTACGGATGTCCGGGGAGCTGTTTTTT. It translates to CASSLRMSGELFF.